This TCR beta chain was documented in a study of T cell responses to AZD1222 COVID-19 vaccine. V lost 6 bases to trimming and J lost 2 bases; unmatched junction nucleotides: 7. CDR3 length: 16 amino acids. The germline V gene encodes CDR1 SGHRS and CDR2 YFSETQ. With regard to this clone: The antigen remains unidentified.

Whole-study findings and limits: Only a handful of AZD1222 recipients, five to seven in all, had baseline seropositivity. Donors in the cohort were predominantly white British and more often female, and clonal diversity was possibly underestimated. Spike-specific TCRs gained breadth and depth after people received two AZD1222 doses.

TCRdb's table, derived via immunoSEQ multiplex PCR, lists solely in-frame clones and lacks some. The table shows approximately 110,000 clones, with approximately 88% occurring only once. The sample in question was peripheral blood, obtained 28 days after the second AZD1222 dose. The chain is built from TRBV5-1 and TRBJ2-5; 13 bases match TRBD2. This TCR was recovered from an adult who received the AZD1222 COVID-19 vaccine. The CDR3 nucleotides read TGCGCCAGCACCCCGGGACTAGCGGGGACGCAAGAGACCCAGTACTTC. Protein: CASTPGLAGTQETQYF.